This passage covers 28 T cell receptor beta chains from one sample sequenced in a study of T cell clones after liver transplantation. Repertoires were generated with immunoSEQ multiplex PCR, while TCRdb's copy carries only in-frame clones and drops some. The top ten hold roughly 2.8% of the sample, which has tens of thousands of clones, 70% to 80% seen once. Sequences were derived from CD4+ T cells from blood, sampled at the approximately 16-month timepoint. The receptors were gathered from a human patient who received a liver transplant. Some T cells here may be from the graft donor.

This clone has only a few counts. The genes are TRBV2 and TRBJ1-2; 9 bases map to TRBD1. The J segment lost 5 bases and the V segment lost 6 bases, leaving 1 base of the junction unmatched. The CDR3 has 12 amino acids. CDR1 SNHLY and CDR2 FYNNEI come from the germline V gene. Here the CDR3 reads CASRGTGYGYTF. CDR3 DNA: TGTGCCAGCAGGGGGACAGGGTATGGCTACACCTTC.

The chain carries TRBV28 and TRBJ2-3; 7 positions agree with TRBD1. CDR1 MDHEN and CDR2 SYDVKM come from the germline V gene. This CDR3 has 15 amino acids. Trimming cost V 5 bases and J 1 base; bases outside gene matches: 6. The chain's CDR3 is CASSTRQGGTDTQYF. CDR3 in DNA: TGTGCCAGCAGTACGCGACAGGGAGGCACAGATACGCAGTATTTT.

V usage is TRBV20-1 and J usage is TRBJ2-7; tentative D call: TRBD1 (6 bases). From germline, CDR1 is DFQATT and CDR2 SNEGSKA (reference sequence). The CDR3 covers 11 residues. Deletions cut 4 bases from V and 6 bases from J, with 10 bases between. CDR3 protein: CSAIQGSEQYV. CDR3 DNA: TGCAGTGCTATACAGGGTTCCGAGCAGTACGTC.

The chain combines TRBV30 with TRBJ1-2, with a weak D call TRBD1 (5 bases). Trimming pared 4 bases from V and 7 bases from J, leaving 16 bases between. Germline V lookup: CDR1 GTSNPN, CDR2 SVGIG (reference sequence). This CDR3 has 13 residues. This CDR3 is CAWMQGSASGYTF. As DNA, the CDR3 is TGTGCCTGGATGCAGGGTTCCGCTTCTGGCTACACCTTC. Combining the CDR3 with reference TRBV30 and TRBJ1-2 gives the whole variable domain SQTIHQWPATLVQPVGSPLSLECTVEGTSNPNLYWYRQAAGRGLQLLFYSVGIGQISSEVPQNLSASRPQDRQFILSSKKLLLSDSGFYLCAWMQGSASGYTFGSGTRLTVV.

The sample holds many counts of this clone. This sequence joins TRBV27 and TRBJ1-5; TRBD1 agrees at 9 bases. The ends lost 7 bases at V and 7 bases at J; junction bases unmatched: 8. The CDR3 runs to 14 residues. The germline V gene encodes CDR1 MNHEY and CDR2 SMNVEV (reference sequence). CDR3 nucleotides: TGTGCCAGCAACTCACAGGGGGCGGGACAGCCCCAGCATTTT. Its protein product is CASNSQGAGQPQHF.

The genes are TRBV16 and TRBJ1-2; D gene unclear. From germline, CDR1 is KGHSY and CDR2 FQNENV. Between the trimmed V and J ends, which lost 0 bases and 2 bases, there was a span of 1 base. The CDR3 contains 12 residues. The CDR3: CASSQSNYGYTF. Written as DNA, the CDR3 is TGTGCCAGCAGCCAATCGAACTATGGCTACACCTTC.

This chain uses TRBV11-2 with TRBJ2-5; D unresolved. V lost 2 bases, J lost 2 bases, and 6 bases lay in between. This CDR3 region has 13 residues. Germline assignment: CDR1 SGHAT and CDR2 FQNNGV. CDR3 nucleotide sequence: TGTGCCAGCAGCTTACAGATTCAAGAGACCCAGTACTTC. This sequence encodes CASSLQIQETQYF.

This chain joins TRBV11-2 and TRBJ2-5; 8 positions match TRBD1. Germline CDR1 and CDR2: SGHAT and FQNNGV. Trimming removed 5 bases from V and 5 bases from J; junction bases left unmatched: 7. The CDR3 extends over 14 amino acids. CDR3 nucleotides: TGTGCCAGCAGCCCCCGACAGGGGAGGGAGACCCAGTACTTC. Translated, it gives CASSPRQGRETQYF.

This clone has more than one count but fewer than ten. V and J are TRBV9 and TRBJ1-3; D might be TRBD1 (5 bases). Per the germline V gene, CDR1 is SGDLS and CDR2 is YYNGEE. This CDR3 is 16 amino acids long. Trimming removed 5 bases from V and 4 bases from J, with 19 bases in between. The CDR3 DNA sequence: TGTGCCAGCAGTCCCCCGGGGACCGTCGACGGAAACACCATATATTTT. Translating gives CASSPPGTVDGNTIYF.

This clone was found a few times. This sequence joins TRBV19 and TRBJ2-3; possibly TRBD1 or TRBD2 for D (5 bases each). CDR3 length equals 15 residues. V was clipped by 4 bases and J by 6 bases, with 17 bases between them. Germline CDR1 reads LNHDA; CDR2 reads SQIVND (reference sequence). CDR3 in amino acids: CASSTGDGFVDTQYF. The CDR3 coding sequence is TGTGCCAGTAGTACCGGGGACGGGTTTGTTGATACGCAGTATTTT.

The V gene is TRBV10-3, the J gene TRBJ2-6, with 8 bases identical to TRBD2. Germline values: CDR1 ENHRY, CDR2 SYGVKD. This CDR3 has 17 amino acids. V was pared by 3 bases and J by 1 base, with 5 bases of the junction left unmatched. The DNA for the CDR3 is TGTGCCATCAGTGACGGGAGGGGTAGGTCTGGGGCCAACGTCCTGACTTTC. Translated: CAISDGRGRSGANVLTF.

This sequence joins TRBV27 and TRBJ1-5; D is possibly TRBD1 (5 bases). This CDR3 is built from 14 residues. V lost 5 bases to trimming and J lost 5 bases, with 13 bases between them. Looked up from germline, CDR1 is MNHEY and CDR2 is SMNVEV (reference sequence). The CDR3 nucleotides read TGTGCCAGCAGTACAGTCGGGACGCATCAGCCCCAGCATTTT. It yields the protein CASSTVGTHQPQHF.

This clone was picked up a small number of times. The V call is TRBV4-2, the J call TRBJ2-2, with 8 bases lining up with TRBD1. This CDR3 has 16 residues. The germline V gene has CDR1 LGHNA and CDR2 YNFKEQ. With V trimmed by 3 bases and J by 4 bases, 7 bases remained unmatched. The CDR3 region is CASSHEDRAATGELFF. In DNA, the CDR3 is TGTGCCAGCAGCCACGAGGACAGGGCGGCCACCGGGGAGCTGTTTTTT.

This clone was seen more than once but under ten times. The chain joins TRBV12-5 to TRBJ1-2; no clear D gene. The CDR3 runs to 12 residues. Germline CDR1 reads LGHNT; CDR2 reads FRNRAP. Between the trimmed V and J ends, which lost 3 bases and 4 bases, there was a span of 6 bases. The CDR3 DNA sequence: TGTGCTAGTGGTTTCAACGGCTATGGCTACACCTTC. Residues: CASGFNGYGYTF.

V usage is TRBV2 and J usage is TRBJ2-7; D tentatively fits TRBD1 or TRBD2 (6 bases each). V was pared by 1 base and J by 6 bases, with 13 bases between. Germline CDR1 is SNHLY and CDR2 is FYNNEI. CDR3 length: 14 amino acids. The CDR3 nucleotides are TGTGCCAGCAGTGAAGGGAGGGGGACTTCCGAGCAGTACGTC. Its translation: CASSEGRGTSEQYV.

The chain combines TRBV7-2 with TRBJ2-2; 9 nucleotides match TRBD2. This CDR3 has 16 residues. Trimming at V came to 1 base and at J to 6 bases, leaving 6 bases not matched to a gene. The germline CDR1 and CDR2 sequences are SGHTA and FQGNSA. For the CDR3, the DNA is TGTGCCAGCAGCTTAGGGCGGGAGGGTAGAGCCGGGGAGCTGTTTTTT. It is translated as CASSLGREGRAGELFF.

The chain recombines TRBV20-1 with TRBJ2-7; TRBD2 is a possible D gene (5 bases). The CDR3 covers 11 residues. Trimming removed 5 bases from V and 4 bases from J, with 9 bases in between. Germline lookup yields CDR1 DFQATT and CDR2 SNEGSKA (reference sequence). CDR3 bases: TGCAGTGCTCAGACGGGGTACGAGCAGTACTTC. This translates into CSAQTGYEQYF.

The CDR3 DNA is TGTGCCTGGGGACAGGGTCTAGATGAAAAACTGTTTTTT. This gives the protein CAWGQGLDEKLFF. The chain joins TRBV30 to TRBJ1-4, with 8 nucleotides matching TRBD1. The V gene end was trimmed by 5 bases and the J gene end by 6 bases; junction bases not matched to a gene: 5. CDR3 length equals 13 residues. Germline CDR1 reads GTSNPN; CDR2 reads SVGIG (reference sequence).

The rearrangement joins TRBV2 to TRBJ1-4, with D maybe TRBD1 (5 bases). The CDR3 contains 16 residues. The V and J ends lost 7 bases and 2 bases respectively, with 17 bases between them. From germline, CDR1 is SNHLY and CDR2 FYNNEI. For the CDR3, the DNA is TGTGCCAGCATGAAAGACAGCGTCGGGACTAATGAAAAACTGTTTTTT. Translated: CASMKDSVGTNEKLFF.

Concerning this clone: The same CDR3 arises from other DNA sequences in this sample as well. V and J are TRBV11-3 and TRBJ1-1; weak D call: TRBD1 (6 bases). The ends were cut back, 3 bases at V and 1 base at J, with 9 bases in the middle. The V gene's germline CDR1 is SGHNT and CDR2 YENEEA. The CDR3 sequence is 14 residues long. The CDR3: CASSLTGANTEAFF. CDR3 nucleotide sequence: TGTGCCAGCAGCTTGACGGGGGCGAACACTGAAGCTTTCTTT. Complete variable domain (other parts from reference TRBV11-3 and TRBJ1-1): EAGVVQSPRYKIIEKKQPVAFWCNPISGHNTLYWYLQNLGQGPELLIRYENEEAVDDSQLPKDRFSAERLKGVDSTLKIQPAELGDSAVYLCASSLTGANTEAFFGQGTRLTVV.

This rearrangement joins TRBV27 to TRBJ1-1; D remains unclear. The V gene's germline CDR1 is MNHEY and CDR2 SMNVEV (reference sequence). The CDR3 loop spans 13 amino acids. The V end was cut by 4 bases, the J end by 2 bases, with 8 bases between. The CDR3 bases are TGTGCCAGCAGTTCACAACGAAACACTGAAGCTTTCTTT. Protein sequence: CASSSQRNTEAFF.

This sequence joins TRBV11-3 and TRBJ1-1, with a weak D call TRBD1 (6 bases). With 6 bases removed from V and 1 base from J, the gap between germline ends came to 12 bases. The length of the CDR3 is 14 residues. Germline V CDR1 and CDR2: SGHNT, YENEEA. The CDR3 DNA is TGTGCCAGCAGGCTTACAGGGTCGAACACTGAAGCTTTCTTT. This translates into CASRLTGSNTEAFF.

Ten or more counts support this clone. J is TRBJ1-4 and V is TRBV25-1; 8 bases align to TRBD1. This CDR3 spans 15 amino acids. J gave up 7 bases and V 2 bases, and 6 bases lay outside the gene matches. Germline lookup yields CDR1 MGHDK and CDR2 SYGVNS. For the CDR3, the DNA is TGTGCCAGCAGTGAAGCGAACAGGGGGTCTGAAAAACTGTTTTTT. Translating it yields CASSEANRGSEKLFF.

This chain uses TRBV6-1 with TRBJ2-5; 7 bases fit TRBD1. The CDR3 has 17 residues. Germline-derived CDR1 and CDR2 are MNHNS and SASEGT. Germline trimming cut 3 bases from V and 4 bases from J; bases unmatched to any gene: 14. CDR3 protein: CASSEHDTRTGGETQYF. The CDR3 bases are TGTGCCAGCAGTGAGCACGACACCCGGACAGGCGGAGAGACCCAGTACTTC.

This chain uses TRBV19 with TRBJ1-1; D gene unclear. There are 15 residues in the CDR3. Germline V lookup: CDR1 LNHDA, CDR2 SQIVND (reference sequence). Trimming took 5 bases from V and 1 from J, leaving 14 bases between them. The DNA of the CDR3 is TGTGCCAGTAGTGCGTGGCGGGTTTCGAACACTGAAGCTTTCTTT. Protein sequence: CASSAWRVSNTEAFF.

The chain joins TRBV28 to TRBJ2-5; 7 nucleotides agree with TRBD1. The V segment lost 6 bases and the J segment 4 bases; nucleotides outside the gene matches: 14. The CDR3 consists of 16 residues. Germline loops: CDR1 MDHEN, CDR2 SYDVKM. The CDR3 here is CASRTGTAMLRETQYF. The DNA of the CDR3 is TGTGCCAGCAGGACCGGGACAGCGATGCTCCGAGAGACCCAGTACTTC.

This chain connects TRBV5-4 to TRBJ2-1; D is unclear. This CDR3 contains 17 residues. V was cut by 4 bases and J by 6 bases, with 23 bases left in between. Looked up from germline, CDR1 is SGHNT and CDR2 is YYREEE (reference sequence). This CDR3 reads CASSPRTQSRVVNEQFF. The CDR3 nucleotides are TGTGCCAGCAGCCCAAGAACACAGTCACGTGTAGTCAATGAGCAGTTCTTC.

This clone showed up just once. The V gene is TRBV19, the J gene TRBJ1-5; D gene uncertain. The V end was cut by 9 bases, the J end by 0 bases, with 15 bases between. The CDR3 totals 15 residues. In germline, CDR1 is LNHDA, CDR2 SQIVND (reference sequence). CDR3 amino acids: CASRTTENSNQPQHF. CDR3 DNA sequence: TGTGCCAGCAGAACGACGGAGAATAGCAATCAGCCCCAGCATTTT.